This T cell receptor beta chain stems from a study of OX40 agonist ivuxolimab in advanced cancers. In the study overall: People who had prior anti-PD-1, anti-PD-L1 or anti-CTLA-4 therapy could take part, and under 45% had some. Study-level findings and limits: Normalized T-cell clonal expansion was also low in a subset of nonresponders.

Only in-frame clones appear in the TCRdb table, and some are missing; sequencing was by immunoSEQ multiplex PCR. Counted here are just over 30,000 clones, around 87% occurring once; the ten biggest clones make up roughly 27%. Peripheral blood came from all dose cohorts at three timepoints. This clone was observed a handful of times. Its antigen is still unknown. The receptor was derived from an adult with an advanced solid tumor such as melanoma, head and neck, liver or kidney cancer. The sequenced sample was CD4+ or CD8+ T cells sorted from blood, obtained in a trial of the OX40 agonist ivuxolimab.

CDR3 bases: TGTGCCAGTAGTCCCGGGGGGGGCGGTGAAGCTTTCTTT. It translates to CASSPGGGGEAFF. The chain uses TRBV19 and TRBJ1-1; D might be TRBD1 (6 bases). V lost 5 bases and J 7 bases, leaving 14 bases between the germline ends. Germline CDR1 LNHDA, CDR2 SQIVND (reference sequence). The CDR3 is 13 amino acids. Variable domain in full (rest from reference TRBV19 and TRBJ1-1): DGGITQSPKYLFRKEGQNVTLSCEQNLNHDAMYWYRQDPGQGLRLIYYSQIVNDFQKGDIAEGYSVSREKKESFPLTVTSAQKNPTAFYLCASSPGGGGEAFFGQGTRLTVV.